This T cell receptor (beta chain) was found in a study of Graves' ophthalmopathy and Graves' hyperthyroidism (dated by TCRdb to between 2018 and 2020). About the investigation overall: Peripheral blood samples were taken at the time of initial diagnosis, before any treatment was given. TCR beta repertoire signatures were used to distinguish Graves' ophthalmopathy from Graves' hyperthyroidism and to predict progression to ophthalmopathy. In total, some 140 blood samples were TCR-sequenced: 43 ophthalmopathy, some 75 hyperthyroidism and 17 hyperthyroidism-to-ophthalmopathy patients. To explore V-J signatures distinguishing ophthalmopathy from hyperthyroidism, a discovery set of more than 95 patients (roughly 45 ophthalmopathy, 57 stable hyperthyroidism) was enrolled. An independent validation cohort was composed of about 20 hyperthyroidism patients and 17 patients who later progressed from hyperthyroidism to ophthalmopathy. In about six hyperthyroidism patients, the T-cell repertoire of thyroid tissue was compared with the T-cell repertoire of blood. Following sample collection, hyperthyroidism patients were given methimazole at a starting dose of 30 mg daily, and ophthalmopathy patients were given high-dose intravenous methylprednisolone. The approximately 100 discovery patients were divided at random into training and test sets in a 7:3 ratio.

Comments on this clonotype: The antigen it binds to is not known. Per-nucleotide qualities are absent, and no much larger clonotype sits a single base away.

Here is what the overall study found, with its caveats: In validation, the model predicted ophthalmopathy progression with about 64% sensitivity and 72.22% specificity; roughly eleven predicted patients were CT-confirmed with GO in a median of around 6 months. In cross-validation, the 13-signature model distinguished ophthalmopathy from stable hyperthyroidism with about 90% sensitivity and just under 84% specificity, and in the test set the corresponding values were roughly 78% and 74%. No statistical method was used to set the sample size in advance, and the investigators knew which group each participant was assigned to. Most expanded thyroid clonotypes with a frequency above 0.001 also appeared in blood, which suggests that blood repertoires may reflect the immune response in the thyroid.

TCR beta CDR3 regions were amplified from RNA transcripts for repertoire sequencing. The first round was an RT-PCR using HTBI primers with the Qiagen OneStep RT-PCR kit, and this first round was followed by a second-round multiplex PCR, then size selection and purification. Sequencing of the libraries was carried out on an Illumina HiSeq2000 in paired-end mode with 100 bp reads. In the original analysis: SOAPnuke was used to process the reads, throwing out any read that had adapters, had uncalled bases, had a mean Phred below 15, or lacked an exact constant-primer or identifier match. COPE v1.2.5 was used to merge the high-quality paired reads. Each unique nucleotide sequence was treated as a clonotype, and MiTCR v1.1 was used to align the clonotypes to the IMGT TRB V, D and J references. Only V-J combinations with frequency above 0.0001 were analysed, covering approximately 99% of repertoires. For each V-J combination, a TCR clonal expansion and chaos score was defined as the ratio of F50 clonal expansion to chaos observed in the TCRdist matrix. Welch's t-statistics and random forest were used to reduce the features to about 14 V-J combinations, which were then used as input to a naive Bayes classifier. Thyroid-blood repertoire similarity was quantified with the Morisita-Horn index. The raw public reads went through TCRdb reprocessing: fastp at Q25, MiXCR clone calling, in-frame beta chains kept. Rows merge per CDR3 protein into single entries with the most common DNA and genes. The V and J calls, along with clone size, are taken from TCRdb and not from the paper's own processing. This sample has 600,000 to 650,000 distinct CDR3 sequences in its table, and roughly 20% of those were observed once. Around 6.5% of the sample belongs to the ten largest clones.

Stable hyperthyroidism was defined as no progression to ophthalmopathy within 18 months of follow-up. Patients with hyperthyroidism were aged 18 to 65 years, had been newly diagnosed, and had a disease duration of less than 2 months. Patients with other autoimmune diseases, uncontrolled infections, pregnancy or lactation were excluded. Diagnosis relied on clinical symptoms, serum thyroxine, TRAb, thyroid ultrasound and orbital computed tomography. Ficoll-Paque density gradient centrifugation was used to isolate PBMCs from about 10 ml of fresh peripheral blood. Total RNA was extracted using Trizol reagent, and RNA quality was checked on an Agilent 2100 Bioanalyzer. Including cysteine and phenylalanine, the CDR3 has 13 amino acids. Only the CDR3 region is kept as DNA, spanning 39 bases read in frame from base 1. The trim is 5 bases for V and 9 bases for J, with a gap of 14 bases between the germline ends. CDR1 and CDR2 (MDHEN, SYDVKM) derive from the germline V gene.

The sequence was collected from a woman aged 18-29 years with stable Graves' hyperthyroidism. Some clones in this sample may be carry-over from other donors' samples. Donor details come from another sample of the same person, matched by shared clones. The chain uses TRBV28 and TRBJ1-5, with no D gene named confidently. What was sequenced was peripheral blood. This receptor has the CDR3 CASSPRGSPPQHF. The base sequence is TGTGCCAGCAGTCCTCGAGGGAGCCCGCCCCAGCATTTT.